This TCR beta chain was identified during a study of cytomegalovirus exposure and HLA in healthy donors. Study-level information: In a later analysis, the roughly 120 validation repertoires were reported to have used the same platform as the approximately 670 first-cohort repertoires.

This CDR3 is built from 13 residues. Per germline, CDR1 SGDLS and CDR2 YYNGEE. V was cut by 0 bases and J by 7 bases, with 8 bases left in between. The table lists this clone with a count of one. Antigen unknown. General study results and limits: Researchers catalogued about 160 TCR beta chains as cytomegalovirus-associated. Both high specificity and high sensitivity reportedly marked the classifier's diagnosis of cytomegalovirus status. Rare sequences made up most TCRs, while some public TCRs were found in many donors.

Measured with immunoSEQ multiplex PCR; TCRdb has only the in-frame clones, and not every one. The sample yields 190,000 or so clones, roughly four fifths seen once. The J gene is TRBJ2-1, the V gene TRBV9, with D unresolved. This TCR derives from a woman under 30 in good health and CMV-seropositive. The sequencing sample was made of PBMCs. The CDR3 nucleotides read TGTGCCAGCAGCGTAGGCTACGAGAATGAGCAGTTCTTC. The encoded protein is CASSVGYENEQFF.